This TCR beta chain was recorded in a study of beta chain features in type 1 diabetes. Overall study context: Examined across all samples were over 85 million sorted cells. Findings of the study overall: Significant though moderate, a shortening of TCRB CDR3s appeared in all four CD4+ subsets of Type 1 diabetes patients. PCR might favor shorter templates, equally in patients and controls.

The entirety of the isolated RNA underwent reverse transcription, so expressed TCRB transcripts were sequenced. Using immunoSEQ multiplex PCR, the repertoire was profiled, and TCRdb retains in-frame clones only, with some absent. This sample has 25,000 to 35,000 clones, with roughly two thirds found just once. With respect to this clone: Its antigen is still unknown.

The TCR was taken from a woman in her thirties with type 1 diabetes. Sequenced material: Tregs from blood.

The CDR3 DNA is TGTGCCTGGAGTGCCTGGGGCCAGGGCGGTGAAAAACTGTTTTTT. It yields the protein CAWSAWGQGGEKLFF. The gene calls are TRBV30 and TRBJ1-4; D is perhaps TRBD1 (5 bases). V lost 1 base and J lost 7, with 16 bases in between. The CDR3 sequence is 15 residues long. Germline V gene data show CDR1 as GTSNPN and CDR2 as SVGIG (reference sequence).